The rows below give T cell receptor beta chains drawn from one sample of a study of tumor and adjacent non-tumor tissue in lung cancer. TCRdb reanalysed the multiplex PCR reads using MiXCR and keeps one entry per CDR3 protein. Here the sample spans about 43,000 distinct CDR3 sequences, over 55% being singletons. The sample taken for sequencing was distant non-tumor lung tissue. These TCRs come from a man between 45 and 60 years old with non-small cell lung cancer. The CDR3 runs from the conserved cysteine through the conserved F or W. A D gene is named only where the DNA matches it firmly. Size values are once, few and many counts, or a class for expanded clones, and some rows have none.

V gene	clone size	D gene	J gene	CDR3 protein	CDR3 DNA
TRBV28	-	-	TRBJ1-5	CASSDTGHNNQPQHF	TGTGCCAGCAGTGACACAGGACATAACAATCAGCCCCAGCATTTT
TRBV4-1	-	TRBD2	TRBJ2-7	CASNQYSGVTYEQYF	TGCGCCAGCAACCAGTATAGCGGGGTCACATACGAGCAGTACTTC
TRBV19	-	TRBD1	TRBJ2-5	CASSPGPPTGRTQYF	TGTGCCAGTAGTCCCGGCCCCCCGACAGGGCGGACCCAGTACTTC
TRBV29-1	-	-	TRBJ2-2	CSVDYGLGNTGELFF	TGCAGCGTTGATTATGGGCTAGGAAACACCGGGGAGCTGTTTTTT
TRBV6-5	-	-	TRBJ2-2	CVSSKVIGQAGELFF	TGTGTCAGCAGCAAAGTCATTGGGCAGGCCGGGGAGCTGTTTTTT
TRBV6-2/TRBV6-3	-	-	TRBJ2-1	CASSYKAVNEQFF	TGTGCCAGTAGTTACAAGGCAGTCAATGAGCAGTTCTTC
TRBV4-1	-	TRBD2	TRBJ2-3	CASSQEGLTGTESTDTQYF	TGCGCCAGCAGCCAGGAGGGACTAACGGGAACGGAGAGCACAGATACGCAGTATTTT
TRBV29-1	-	-	TRBJ2-5	CSALIQDGETRYF	TGCAGCGCTTTAATACAAGACGGGGAGACCCGGTACTTC
TRBV7-9	-	TRBD1	TRBJ1-2	CASSLAGTGTGTSYGYTF	TGTGCCAGCAGCTTAGCCGGTACCGGGACAGGAACAAGCTATGGCTACACCTTC
TRBV29-1	-	-	TRBJ1-1	CSIEAVQQNTEAFF	TGCAGCATTGAAGCGGTCCAGCAGAACACTGAAGCTTTCTTC
TRBV29-1	few	TRBD2	TRBJ2-2	CNADCGGGNTGELFF	TGCAACGCTGATTGTGGGGGAGGGAACACCGGAGAGCTGTTTTTT
TRBV6-5	-	-	TRBJ2-7	CAGSYADMTYEQYF	TGTGCCGGCAGTTACGCGGACATGACCTACGAGCAGTACTTC
TRBV6-5	many	-	TRBJ2-7	CASSPGPSAYEQYF	TGTGCCAGCAGCCCGGGCCCCTCGGCTTACGAGCAGTACTTC
TRBV7-8	-	TRBD2	TRBJ2-5	CVSGAVQETQYF	TGTGTCAGCGGGGCGGTCCAAGAGACCCAGTACTTC
TRBV6-6	-	TRBD1	TRBJ2-6	CGSSRPGQGVSGANVLTF	TGTGGCAGCAGTCGCCCGGGACAGGGCGTCTCTGGGGCCAATGTCCTGACTTTC